This T cell receptor beta chain appears in the sequencing data of a study of OX40 agonist ivuxolimab in advanced cancers. Study-level information: Ivuxolimab, an antibody that agonizes OX40 (CD134), was administered to the patients.

Data came from immunoSEQ multiplex PCR; TCRdb stores just in-frame clones and leaves some out. The sample consists of more than 40,000 clones, over 75% of them appearing once. This CDR3 spans 15 amino acids. Germline V lookup: CDR1 SGDLS, CDR2 YYNGEE. V was pared by 5 bases and J by 5 bases, with 13 bases of the junction left unmatched. The sequence came from an adult with an advanced solid tumor such as melanoma, head and neck, liver or kidney cancer. The chain is built from TRBV9 and TRBJ2-7; 7 bases are a match to TRBD2. Sequenced here: CD4+ or CD8+ T cells sorted from blood, sampled in a trial of the OX40 agonist ivuxolimab. CDR3 sequence (DNA): TGTGCCAGCAGTGGGGGGGGAGCCCGGCGTAACGAGCAGTACTTC. Encoded protein: CASSGGGARRNEQYF. The whole variable domain, remainder taken from reference TRBV9 and TRBJ2-7, is DSGVTQTPKHLITATGQRVTLRCSPRSGDLSVYWYQQSLDQGLQFLIQYYNGEERAKGNILERFSAQQFPDLHSELNLSSLELGDSALYFCASSGGGARRNEQYFGPGTRLTVT.